The rows below give T cell receptor beta chains drawn from one sample of a study of T-cell reconstitution after alpha-beta-depleted transplantation in children. TCRdb ran MiXCR on the PCR reads and lists one entry per CDR3 protein. Altogether 490,000 or so distinct CDR3 sequences are present, 9.5% to 15% being singletons, with the ten largest covering more than 5.5%. The sample here was PBMCs from the stem cell graft donor, taken from the stem cell graft. These receptors all stem from a human donor who donated a stem cell graft to a child with combined immunodeficiency. Both conserved end residues are part of each CDR3. Size tells how often a clone was seen (once, few, many) or the class of an expanded clone, and some rows leave it out.

size: NA
J: TRBJ2-7
V: TRBV2
length: 15
CDR3: CASSDPYRSSYEQYF

size: NA
J: TRBJ2-3
V: TRBV6-9
length: 12
CDR3: CAASYQRDTQYF

size: many
J: TRBJ2-4
V: TRBV27
length: 14
CDR3: CASSVGTGKNIQYF

size: NA
J: TRBJ2-7
V: TRBV11-2
length: 16
CDR3: CASSLEGLAENYEQYF

size: NA
J: TRBJ2-7
V: TRBV6-2/TRBV6-3
length: 14
CDR3: CASSLDRTYYEQYF

size: few
J: TRBJ2-1
V: TRBV6-2/TRBV6-3
length: 16
CDR3: CASSYVAGGPYNEQFF

size: many
J: TRBJ2-2
V: TRBV29-1
length: 15
CDR3: CSAAGTEMNTGELFF

size: NA
J: TRBJ2-3
V: TRBV25-1
length: 14
CDR3: CASSPYMLPDTQYF

size: few
J: TRBJ2-6
V: TRBV12-3/TRBV12-4
length: 17
CDR3: CASSFTGQGSGANVLTF

size: many
J: TRBJ1-1
V: TRBV12-3/TRBV12-4
length: 15
CDR3: CASSLRGGGNTEAFF

size: NA
J: TRBJ2-5
V: TRBV29-1
length: 11
CDR3: CSVDSMETQYF

size: NA
J: TRBJ2-1
V: TRBV12-3/TRBV12-4
length: 15
CDR3: CASSLSRGGELEQFF

size: many
J: TRBJ2-5
V: TRBV10-3
length: 13
CDR3: CAISDGYQETQYF

size: NA
J: TRBJ2-1
V: TRBV4-1
length: 13
CDR3: CASSPQRADEQFF

size: few
J: TRBJ2-3
V: TRBV7-2
length: 16
CDR3: CASSLVVAGGSGTQYF

size: NA
J: TRBJ2-7
V: TRBV6-2/TRBV6-3
length: 16
CDR3: CASSYASGTPSYEQYF

size: NA
J: TRBJ1-5
V: TRBV5-6
length: 16
CDR3: CASSYTDRGSNQPQHF

size: NA
J: TRBJ2-1
V: TRBV5-1
length: 12
CDR3: CASRQGFGEQFF

size: few
J: TRBJ2-7
V: TRBV6-2/TRBV6-3
length: 12
CDR3: CASSYWPTRQYF

size: NA
J: TRBJ2-1
V: TRBV6-1
length: 15
CDR3: CASTDGGGPYNEQFF

size: many
J: TRBJ2-1
V: TRBV10-2
length: 15
CDR3: CASSDTGKINNEQFF

size: NA
J: TRBJ2-3
V: TRBV27
length: 17
CDR3: CASSPPLGRGGSDTQYF

size: few
J: TRBJ1-5
V: TRBV7-2
length: 15
CDR3: CASTLRGADNQPQHF

size: NA
J: TRBJ1-1
V: TRBV3-1
length: 12
CDR3: CASSLSQTEAFF

size: many
J: TRBJ2-7
V: TRBV11-2
length: 15
CDR3: CASSTFRGSSYEQYF

size: NA
J: TRBJ2-7
V: TRBV20-1
length: 13
CDR3: CSAASGSKYEQYF

size: NA
J: TRBJ2-3
V: TRBV6-1
length: 14
CDR3: CASSEPPNTDTQYF

size: NA
J: TRBJ2-7
V: TRBV12-3/TRBV12-4
length: 14
CDR3: CASSSGGQTYEQYF

size: NA
J: TRBJ2-3
V: TRBV5-1
length: 16
CDR3: CASSLEGRVGSDTQYF

size: few
J: TRBJ1-2
V: TRBV20-1
length: 13
CDR3: CSAELGTQDGYTF

size: many
J: TRBJ1-1
V: TRBV5-1
length: 15
CDR3: CASSSRTGRNTEAFF

size: few
J: TRBJ2-2
V: TRBV6-5
length: 15
CDR3: CASSYTGGRTGELFF

size: few
J: TRBJ2-7
V: TRBV28
length: 14
CDR3: CASKGSGWTYEQYF

size: many
J: TRBJ1-1
V: TRBV5-1
length: 13
CDR3: CASSLAKNTEAFF

size: many
J: TRBJ2-7
V: TRBV5-1
length: 17
CDR3: CASSGPSGRVFAYEQYF